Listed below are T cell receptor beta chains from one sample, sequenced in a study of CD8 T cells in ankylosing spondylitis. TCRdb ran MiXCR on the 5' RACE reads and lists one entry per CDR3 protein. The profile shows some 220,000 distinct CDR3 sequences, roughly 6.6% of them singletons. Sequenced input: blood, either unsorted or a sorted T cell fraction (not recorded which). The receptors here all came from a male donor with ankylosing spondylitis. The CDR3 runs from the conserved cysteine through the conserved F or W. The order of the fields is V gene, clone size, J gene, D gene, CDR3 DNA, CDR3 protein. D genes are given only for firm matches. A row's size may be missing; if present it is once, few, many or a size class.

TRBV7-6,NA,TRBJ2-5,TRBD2,TGTGCCAGCAGCTTAAGTAGCGGGGGGGCACTCCAAGAGACCCAGTACTTC,CASSLSSGGALQETQYF
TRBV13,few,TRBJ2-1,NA,TGTGCCAGCAGCGGAAACCTGGCCGATGAGCAGTTCTTC,CASSGNLADEQFF
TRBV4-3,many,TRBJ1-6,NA,TGCGCCAGCAGCCCTAACCGGTTAAATTCACCCCTCCACTTT,CASSPNRLNSPLHF
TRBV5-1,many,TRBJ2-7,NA,TGCGCCAGCAGTCGGCCCCCAGGGGAGGTAAGGAGTCACGAGCAGTACTTC,CASSRPPGEVRSHEQYF
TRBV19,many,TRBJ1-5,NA,TGTGCCAGTAAGTGGTCAAGGGGGAGCAATCAGCCCCAGCATTTT,CASKWSRGSNQPQHF
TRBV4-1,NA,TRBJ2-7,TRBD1,TGCGCCAGCAGCGCTACGGGACAGGGCTACGAGCAGTACTTC,CASSATGQGYEQYF
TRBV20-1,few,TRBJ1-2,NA,TGCAGTGCTAGAGATTTGGTGACCGAGGCTGGCTACACCTTC,CSARDLVTEAGYTF
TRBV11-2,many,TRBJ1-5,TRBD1,TGTGCCAGCAGCTTATGGGACAGCCCCAATCAGCCCCAGCATTTT,CASSLWDSPNQPQHF
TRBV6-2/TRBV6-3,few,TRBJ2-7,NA,TGTGCCAGCAGTTACTCCCGAGGTCTCGGCGAGCAGTACTTC,CASSYSRGLGEQYF
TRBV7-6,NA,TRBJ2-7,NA,TGTGCCAGCAGCTTGACACAGGGACACGAGCAGTACTTC,CASSLTQGHEQYF
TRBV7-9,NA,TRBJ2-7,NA,TGTGCCAGCACCCCCACGGGTTCCTACGAGCAGTACTTC,CASTPTGSYEQYF
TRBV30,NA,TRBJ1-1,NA,TGTGCCTGGAGTGTATGGGGGCACACTGAAGCTTTCTTT,CAWSVWGHTEAFF
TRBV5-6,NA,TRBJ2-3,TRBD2,TGTGCCAGCAGCTTGGGGCTAGCGGGGCTGGGCTCCACAGATACGCAGTATTTT,CASSLGLAGLGSTDTQYF
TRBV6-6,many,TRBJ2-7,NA,TGTGCCAGCATAGGGTCCTACGAGCAGTACTTC,CASIGSYEQYF